This T cell receptor beta chain comes out of a study of human T cells and chemical hapten exposure. Study-wide results and limits: Relative to control repertoires, expanded TCRs gave rise to significantly more large CDR3 similarity clusters.

Comment on this clonotype: Antigen: not known.

Germline CDR1 and CDR2: SQVTM and ANQGSEA. The CDR3 is 12 residues long. The V end was cut by 4 bases, the J end by 6 bases, with 10 bases between. TCRdb processed the RACE reads anew with MiXCR; each CDR3 protein has one entry. The data hold roughly 89,000 distinct CDR3 sequences, with approximately 10% observed a single time. Time point described: patch test 3, about 24 weeks after DPC sensitization. Treatment noted: therapeutic diphenylcyclopropenone sensitization with weekly scalp DPC. V and J are TRBV29-1 and TRBJ2-1; the D is unclear. The clonotype originates from a woman aged 25 to 39 with alopecia areata. Some clones in this sample may be carry-over from other donors' samples. The material was whole blood, obtained in connection with sensitization to the hapten diphenylcyclopropenone (DPC). The CDR3 sequence: CSVGGYSNEQFF. The CDR3 bases are TGCAGCGTTGGAGGTTATTCCAATGAGCAGTTCTTC.